This T cell receptor (beta chain) was sequenced during a study of tumor and adjacent non-tumor tissue in lung cancer. For the study at large: Stage I to III disease affected ten to eleven men and 5 women aged about 31 to 85.

This clonotype has a single count. As yet, its antigen is unknown. This sample's RNA came from whole unsorted tissue. Distant lung tissue was collected more than 3 cm away from the tumor edge. The germline V and J ends were trimmed by 9 bases and 13 bases, with 27 bases remaining between them. Germline assignment: CDR1 SGHAT and CDR2 FQDESV (reference sequence). The CDR3 runs to 14 residues. Study findings and constraints: TCR diversity was significantly greater in tumor than normal lung tissue. Tumor TCR diversity, when higher, was linked to shorter survival.

TCRbeta libraries were built with three rounds of nested PCR, modified from ARM-PCR. From the multiplex PCR reads, TCRdb called clonotypes with MiXCR, one entry per CDR3 protein. Here the sample spans about 67,000 distinct CDR3 sequences, more than 65% being singletons. The origin of this receptor is a man in his 60s with non-small cell lung cancer. The chain carries TRBV11-1 and TRBJ1-1; D is possibly TRBD1 (5 bases). Sequenced sample: distant non-tumor lung tissue. In DNA, the CDR3 is TGTGCCAGTTGCTTGGGAACAGGCTTGGTTGGAGTTTTCTTT. Amino acids: CASCLGTGLVGVFF.